A single sample is the source of the 21 T cell receptor beta chains below, sequenced in a study of STAT5B mutations in CD4+ large granular lymphocyte leukemia. The protocol was immunoSEQ multiplex PCR, while the TCRdb copy is restricted to in-frame clones and leaves out a portion. The sample has more than 30,000 clones; roughly 89% are singletons. The material sequenced was CD4+ T cells from blood buffy coats. The receptor source for this set is a human donor in good health.

This rearrangement joins TRBV29-1 to TRBJ2-4; D is perhaps TRBD2 (6 bases). The CDR3 length is 16 residues. Trimming removed 4 bases at V and 4 bases at J, with 20 bases between. Germline V gives CDR1 SQVTM, CDR2 ANQGSEA. The CDR3 sequence: CSVVEVRGTKKNIQYF. DNA of the CDR3: TGCAGCGTTGTCGAGGTACGGGGGACCAAGAAAAACATTCAGTACTTC.

The rearrangement uses TRBV7-8 and TRBJ1-3, with 9 bases that match TRBD1. From germline, CDR1 is SGHVS and CDR2 FQNEAQ. V dropped 2 bases and J dropped 8; count of bases not matched to a gene: 10. The CDR3 sequence is 16 residues long. The CDR3 DNA sequence: TGTGCCAGCAGCTTAAGGCCTCGGACAGGGGAGGACACCATATATTTT. Residues: CASSLRPRTGEDTIYF.

The chain couples TRBV9 to TRBJ1-1; TRBD1 might be the D (5 bases). The germline gives CDR1 SGDLS, CDR2 YYNGEE. Trimming shortened V by 0 bases and J by 2 bases, and 11 bases separated the two germline ends. CDR3 length: 15 amino acids. The CDR3 nucleotides are TGTGCCAGCAGCGTAGTGGGACTCCTCAACACTGAAGCTTTCTTT. This translates into CASSVVGLLNTEAFF.

This clone was detected once. The rearrangement links TRBV6-6 to TRBJ2-7; 9 nucleotides line up with TRBD1. Germline V gene data show CDR1 as MNHNY and CDR2 as SVGAGI (reference sequence). This CDR3 comprises 14 residues. Unmatched junction bases numbered 4, after V lost 4 bases and J lost 3 bases. The chain's CDR3 is CASSWTGDRYEQYF. DNA for the CDR3: TGTGCCAGCAGTTGGACAGGGGATCGCTACGAGCAGTACTTC.

J is TRBJ1-1 and V is TRBV5-1; D uncertain. Trimming left V 1 base short and J 1 base short, with 8 bases between. The CDR3 contains 14 residues. Germline CDR1 is SGHRS and CDR2 is YFSETQ. This chain's CDR3 is CASSLKFSNTEAFF. The CDR3 nucleotides are TGCGCCAGCAGCTTGAAGTTTTCGAACACTGAAGCTTTCTTT.

This chain uses TRBV7-9 with TRBJ2-1, with no clear D. This CDR3 contains 13 residues. Germline V gene data show CDR1 as SEHNR and CDR2 as FQNEAQ (reference sequence). V dropped 5 bases and J dropped 7 bases, with 12 bases sitting between them. DNA for the CDR3: TGTGCCAGCAGCGCATCTAAGGAAAATGAGCAGTTCTTC. Its protein product is CASSASKENEQFF.

This clone was detected only once. DNA for the CDR3: TGTGCCAGCAGCTTTATAGCGGGAGCCCCGGGGGGAGATACGCAGTATTTT. Its protein is CASSFIAGAPGGDTQYF. V usage is TRBV28 and J usage is TRBJ2-3; 9 bases fit TRBD2. The CDR3 covers 17 residues. Trimming cost V 6 bases and J 5 bases; bases outside gene matches: 15. The germline V gene encodes CDR1 MDHEN and CDR2 SYDVKM.

The chain uses TRBV5-6 and TRBJ2-1, with 15 bases fitting TRBD2. CDR1 is SGHDT, CDR2 YYEEEE, per germline. Trimming removed 7 bases from V and 5 bases from J; junction bases left unmatched: 1. The length of the CDR3 is 14 residues. CDR3 residues: CASGLAGGNNEQFF. The DNA of the CDR3 is TGTGCCAGCGGACTAGCGGGAGGGAACAATGAGCAGTTCTTC.

This clone has just one count. The rearrangement joins TRBV11-2 to TRBJ2-3; D is perhaps TRBD2 (5 bases). This CDR3 spans 15 amino acids. Germline CDR1 is SGHAT and CDR2 is FQNNGV. V was shortened by 5 bases and J by 2 bases, with 14 bases between the two germline ends. The CDR3 spells CASSPTGAVTDTQYF. The CDR3, as DNA: TGTGCCAGCAGCCCAACTGGAGCGGTCACAGATACGCAGTATTTT.

J is TRBJ2-1 and V is TRBV11-1; 11 bases map to TRBD2. From germline, CDR1 is SGHAT and CDR2 FQDESV (reference sequence). V shed 5 bases, J shed 7 bases, and the junction held 7 bases outside the gene matches. The CDR3 is 15 residues long. CDR3 in DNA: TGTGCCAGCAGCCCAACTAGCGGGAGACCTAATGAGCAGTTCTTC. It translates to CASSPTSGRPNEQFF.

This clone was seen just once. The chain employs TRBV7-6 and TRBJ1-3; TRBD1 matches 7 bases. The CDR3 is made up of 15 amino acids. CDR1 is SGHVS and CDR2 is FNYEAQ in the germline V gene. The J segment lost 4 bases and the V segment lost 5 bases, leaving 8 bases of the junction unmatched. CDR3 protein: CASSRTGQGGNTIYF. The CDR3 DNA follows: TGTGCCAGCAGCCGGACAGGCCAGGGGGGAAACACCATATATTTT.

This clone was counted a single time. The chain is built from TRBV4-2 and TRBJ2-3; 10 positions agree with TRBD2. The J segment lost 1 base and the V segment lost 0 bases, leaving 4 bases of the junction unmatched. Germline V gives CDR1 LGHNA, CDR2 YNFKEQ. The CDR3 is made up of 17 amino acids. CDR3 bases: TGTGCCAGCAGCCAAGAAACTAGCGGGATGCGCACAGATACGCAGTATTTT. It translates to CASSQETSGMRTDTQYF.

The table lists this clone with a count of one. V gene TRBV5-1 combines with J gene TRBJ1-1, with 8 bases matching TRBD1. CDR1 and CDR2 (germline): SGHRS, YFSETQ. V lost 0 bases and J lost 5; bases outside the gene matches: 3. The CDR3 spans 14 residues. CDR3 region: CASSLAGQGTEAFF. In DNA, the CDR3 is TGCGCCAGCAGCTTGGCAGGACAGGGAACTGAAGCTTTCTTT.

J is TRBJ1-1 and V is TRBV29-1, with D perhaps matching TRBD1 (6 bases). V lost 3 bases and J 6 bases, leaving 23 bases between the germline ends. From germline, CDR1 is SQVTM and CDR2 ANQGSEA. The CDR3 runs 16 residues. The CDR3 region has the DNA TGCAGCGTTGATATCCCAGAGAGGGGGTCAGACGCTGAAGCTTTCTTT. This sequence encodes CSVDIPERGSDAEAFF.

The chain joins TRBV6-6 to TRBJ1-5; no definite D call. The CDR3 length is 15 residues. The germline V and J ends were trimmed by 3 bases and 5 bases, with 14 bases remaining between them. CDR1 and CDR2 (germline): MNHNY, SVGAGI (reference sequence). CDR3 loop: CASSYLAPRDQPQHF. The CDR3, as DNA: TGTGCCAGCAGTTATCTGGCCCCACGGGATCAGCCCCAGCATTTT.

The chain uses TRBV7-2 and TRBJ2-3; perhaps TRBD2 as D (6 bases). Trimming removed 0 bases at V and 0 bases at J, with 7 bases between. Germline CDR1 and CDR2: SGHTA and FQGNSA. CDR3 size: 15 residues. The DNA for the CDR3 is TGTGCCAGCAGCTTAGCGGGACTTAGCACAGATACGCAGTATTTT. Amino acids: CASSLAGLSTDTQYF.

The rearrangement uses TRBV19 and TRBJ2-5; D is undetermined. The CDR3 extends over 12 amino acids. The V gene lost 3 bases and the J gene lost 2 bases, with 4 bases spanning the gap. Germline V gene sequence: CDR1 LNHDA, CDR2 SQIVND (reference sequence). The CDR3 sequence: CASSMRQETQYF. CDR3 coding DNA: TGTGCCAGTAGTATGAGACAAGAGACCCAGTACTTC.

The J gene is TRBJ1-2, the V gene TRBV2; TRBD1 agrees at 7 bases. Germline-derived CDR1 and CDR2 are SNHLY and FYNNEI. The length of the CDR3 is 15 residues. Trimming took 6 bases from V and 3 from J; bases not matched to a gene: 10. The CDR3 DNA reads as TGTGCCAGCAGGGACAGGTTCATTGGGGACTATGGCTACACCTTC. Translation gives CASRDRFIGDYGYTF.

V usage is TRBV10-1 and J usage is TRBJ2-2; the D is unclear. Deletions cut 7 bases from V and 6 bases from J, with 21 bases between. CDR1 WNHNN and CDR2 SYGVQD come from the germline V gene (reference sequence). This CDR3 is 16 amino acids long. DNA for the CDR3: TGCGCCAGCATCCGGCCGGCAGCCCTAGATTCCGGGGAGCTGTTTTTT. Protein sequence: CASIRPAALDSGELFF.

This chain uses TRBV5-6 with TRBJ2-2; D gene unclear. Per the germline V gene, CDR1 is SGHDT and CDR2 is YYEEEE. The CDR3 covers 16 residues. The V end was cut by 0 bases, the J end by 5 bases, with 14 bases between. CDR3 loop: CASSLVDARKTGELFF. In DNA form, the CDR3 reads TGTGCCAGCAGCTTGGTAGATGCGCGAAAAACCGGGGAGCTGTTTTTT. Complete variable domain (other parts from reference TRBV5-6 and TRBJ2-2): DAGVTQSPTHLIKTRGQQVTLRCSPKSGHDTVSWYQQALGQGPQFIFQYYEEEERQRGNFPDRFSGHQFPNYSSELNVNALLLGDSALYLCASSLVDARKTGELFFGEGSRLTVL.

The V call is TRBV10-3, the J call TRBJ2-5; 9 positions agree with TRBD2. Losses at the gene ends were 5 bases for V and 4 bases for J; bases not matched to a gene: 5. Germline-derived CDR1 and CDR2 are ENHRY and SYGVKD. The CDR3 covers 14 residues. The CDR3 nucleotides read TGTGCCATCAGTACGGGACTAGCCTCAGAGACCCAGTACTTC. It codes for CAISTGLASETQYF.